This T cell receptor (beta chain) was sequenced during a study of beta chain features in type 1 diabetes. Study-wide context: Cells sorted and examined across all samples totaled 85 million to 110 million.

Expressed TCRB transcripts got sequenced, as all isolated RNA was reverse transcribed. Some clones are missing from TCRdb's copy, which holds only in-frame ones; the method was immunoSEQ multiplex PCR. The sample consists of about half a million clones, 25% to 35% of them appearing once. Study-level findings and limits: Patients with type 1 diabetes carried fewer insertions and had more deletions at their VDJ junctions.

From germline, CDR1 is SGHDN and CDR2 FVKESK. The CDR3 has 19 residues. V was pared by 2 bases and J by 3 bases, with 13 bases of the junction left unmatched. This clone was seen a handful of times. Its antigen is undetermined. This chain joins TRBV14 and TRBJ2-1; TRBD2 matches 10 bases. The specimen was naive CD4+ T cells from blood. This clonotype originated in a man between 18 and 35 years old in good health. The CDR3 nucleotides are TGTGCCAGCAGCCAATCTCTAGCGGGAGCATATTGGGGCTACAATGAGCAGTTCTTC. This translates into CASSQSLAGAYWGYNEQFF.